Shown below are 18 T cell receptor beta chains from a single sample sequenced in a study of Tregs in tolerant kidney transplant recipients. Data came from immunoSEQ multiplex PCR; TCRdb stores just in-frame clones and leaves some out. The repertoire holds fewer than 100,000 clones, with approximately 89% as singletons. The specimen comprised Tregs from blood, sampled before the transplant. The receptors shown here come from a human donor who received a combined kidney and bone marrow transplant.

CDR3 sequence reads: CASSGDRGLYEQYF. CDR3 DNA sequence: TGTGCCAGCAGTGGGGACAGGGGGCTCTACGAGCAGTACTTC. The chain links TRBV2 to TRBJ2-7, with TRBD1 matching 12 bases. From germline, CDR1 is SNHLY and CDR2 FYNNEI. The ends lost 4 bases at V and 3 bases at J; junction bases unmatched: 1. The CDR3 is made up of 14 amino acids. The full variable domain, with the rest looked up from reference TRBV2 and TRBJ2-7, is EPEVTQTPSHQVTQMGQEVILRCVPISNHLYFYWYRQILGQKVEFLVSFYNNEISEKSEIFDDQFSVERPDGSNFTLKIRSTKLEDSAMYFCASSGDRGLYEQYFGPGTRLTVT.

The rearrangement links TRBV2 to TRBJ2-4; weak D call: TRBD2 (6 bases). V shed 4 bases and J shed 0 bases, with 13 bases lying between them. The CDR3 has 16 residues. Germline CDR1 reads SNHLY; CDR2 reads FYNNEI. CDR3 coding DNA: TGTGCCAGCAGTGGGGGACTGAGGGGAGCCAAAAACATTCAGTACTTC. The encoded protein is CASSGGLRGAKNIQYF.

The V call is TRBV5-3, the J call TRBJ2-7, with TRBD1 matching 7 bases. TRBV5-3 is placed among ORFs of uncertain function. The CDR3 consists of 16 residues. J lost 0 bases, V lost 4 bases, and 10 bases had no gene match. CDR3 protein: CARSPLRDSYSYEQYF. The CDR3 DNA follows: TGTGCCAGAAGCCCTCTCCGGGACAGTTACTCCTACGAGCAGTACTTC.

This sequence joins TRBV7-9 and TRBJ2-1, with TRBD1 matching over 9 bases. The V gene end was trimmed by 1 base and the J gene end by 4 bases; junction bases not matched to a gene: 11. The germline gives CDR1 SEHNR, CDR2 FQNEAQ (reference sequence). This CDR3 has 18 amino acids. CDR3 DNA sequence: TGTGCCAGCAGCTTAGTCGGGACAGGGACTTTAGGGTACAATGAGCAGTTCTTC. Its protein product is CASSLVGTGTLGYNEQFF.

J is TRBJ1-4 and V is TRBV27; perhaps TRBD1 as D (6 bases). The V end was cut by 3 bases, the J end by 2 bases, with 22 bases between. This CDR3 is 19 amino acids long. Germline V gives CDR1 MNHEY, CDR2 SMNVEV (reference sequence). CDR3: CASSFLGAPGQHTNEKLFF. CDR3 nucleotide sequence: TGTGCCAGCAGTTTCCTGGGGGCGCCAGGCCAGCATACTAATGAAAAACTGTTTTTT.

This chain links TRBV29-1 with TRBJ1-2; D gene ambiguous. This CDR3 is built from 12 residues. Trimming pared 6 bases from V and 4 bases from J, leaving 12 bases between. Germline values: CDR1 SQVTM, CDR2 ANQGSEA. The CDR3 DNA reads TGCAGCGTCACTCGGATGCCCTATGGCTACACCTTC. Protein product: CSVTRMPYGYTF.

The genes are TRBV5-1 and TRBJ2-2, with D possibly being TRBD2 (7 bases). In germline, CDR1 is SGHRS, CDR2 YFSETQ. With 0 bases removed from V and 6 bases from J, the gap between germline ends came to 9 bases. This CDR3 has 14 amino acids. The CDR3: CASSLGGGAGELFF. The CDR3 DNA sequence: TGCGCCAGCAGCTTGGGAGGGGGGGCCGGGGAGCTGTTTTTT.

This clone has just a few counts. V usage is TRBV5-1 and J usage is TRBJ1-1; D gene ambiguous. CDR1 and CDR2 from the germline V gene are SGHRS and YFSETQ. V lost 0 bases and J lost 1, with 7 bases in between. This CDR3 has 14 amino acids. The DNA of the CDR3 is TGCGCCAGCAGCTTGGGGGATGCGAACACTGAAGCTTTCTTT. Residues: CASSLGDANTEAFF.

The rearrangement links TRBV11-3 to TRBJ2-1, with unresolved D. V was shortened by 0 bases and J by 9 bases, with 6 bases between the two germline ends. Germline V gives CDR1 SGHNT, CDR2 YENEEA. The CDR3 loop spans 12 amino acids. CDR3 nucleotides: TGTGCCAGCAGCTTAGATGTGGGTGAGCAGTTCTTC. It specifies CASSLDVGEQFF.

V usage is TRBV11-3 and J usage is TRBJ2-2, with D perhaps TRBD1 (5 bases). V was shortened by 5 bases and J by 5 bases, with 12 bases between the two germline ends. CDR1 and CDR2 from the germline V gene are SGHNT and YENEEA. The length of the CDR3 is 14 residues. CDR3 loop: CASSRRDLTGELFF. The CDR3 DNA sequence: TGTGCCAGCAGCCGCAGGGATTTAACCGGGGAGCTGTTTTTT.

The chain uses TRBV2 and TRBJ1-1; maybe TRBD1 (5 bases). In germline, CDR1 is SNHLY, CDR2 FYNNEI. CDR3 size: 11 residues. Between the trimmed V and J ends, which lost 6 bases and 8 bases, there was a span of 10 bases. CDR3 nucleotide sequence: TGTGCCAGCAGAACGAGGGGAGAAGCTTTCTTT. It encodes CASRTRGEAFF.

The V and J genes are TRBV15 and TRBJ2-7, with no clear D. CDR1 and CDR2 from the germline V gene are LNHNV and YYDKDF (reference sequence). Trimming shortened V by 0 bases and J by 3 bases, and 3 bases separated the two germline ends. This CDR3 contains 12 residues. The CDR3 is CATSRDHYEQYF. In DNA form, the CDR3 reads TGTGCCACCAGCAGAGATCACTACGAGCAGTACTTC.

This clone is a singleton in its sample. The chain carries TRBV7-9 and TRBJ2-7, with 11 bases that match TRBD2. Per the germline V gene, CDR1 is SEHNR and CDR2 is FQNEAQ (reference sequence). Trimming at V came to 4 bases and at J to 6 bases, leaving 14 bases not matched to a gene. This CDR3 contains 17 residues. CDR3 residues: CASSSLAGESRAPEQYF. DNA of the CDR3: TGTGCCAGCAGCTCACTAGCGGGAGAATCCAGGGCGCCCGAGCAGTACTTC.

This chain links TRBV5-5 with TRBJ1-2; D remains ambiguous. The CDR3 is 16 amino acids. Between the trimmed V and J ends, which lost 0 bases and 0 bases, there was a span of 12 bases. Germline V gives CDR1 SGHKS, CDR2 YYEKEE (reference sequence). DNA of the CDR3: TGTGCCAGCAGCTTGGGTGGCGGCTTAGCTAACTATGGCTACACCTTC. Protein sequence: CASSLGGGLANYGYTF.

V is TRBV20-1 and J is TRBJ1-1; D unresolved. The length of the CDR3 is 11 residues. The germline V gene encodes CDR1 DFQATT and CDR2 SNEGSKA (reference sequence). The V end lost 3 bases, the J end lost 1 base, and 3 bases lay between the germline ends. CDR3 nucleotides: TGCAGTGCTAGGGGGAACACTGAAGCTTTCTTT. Protein product: CSARGNTEAFF.

With respect to this clone: The junction departs from germline at one end; a sequencing error may be responsible. The V gene is TRBV9, the J gene TRBJ2-7; D is possibly TRBD1 or TRBD2 (5 bases each). Per germline, CDR1 SGDLS and CDR2 YYNGEE. The CDR3 is 16 residues long. CDR3 nucleotide sequence: TGTGCCCGCAGCTATATTCCGCCGGGCCCGGGGCGGGAGCAGTACTTC. Amino acid sequence: CARSYIPPGPGREQYF.

This rearrangement joins TRBV7-8 to TRBJ1-1; 9 nucleotides line up with TRBD1. Trimming cost V 5 bases and J 5 bases; bases outside gene matches: 9. Germline values: CDR1 SGHVS, CDR2 FQNEAQ. This CDR3 region has 15 residues. The CDR3 spells CASSLGDREYTEAFF. The CDR3 DNA sequence: TGTGCCAGCAGCCTAGGGGACAGGGAATATACTGAAGCTTTCTTT.

This clone was observed once. The rearrangement joins TRBV19 to TRBJ2-1; the D gene is possibly TRBD2 (6 bases). Germline V gives CDR1 LNHDA, CDR2 SQIVND (reference sequence). Trimming stripped 6 bases from V and 12 bases from J, with 15 bases between. The CDR3 runs to 12 residues. Here the CDR3 DNA reads TGTGCCAGTAGAGAAGGAGGGGTAAGGCAGTTCTTC. This translates into CASREGGVRQFF.